Presented here are 16 T cell receptor beta chains from one specimen sequenced in a study of cytomegalovirus exposure and HLA in healthy donors. In the PCR, 60 Vbeta and 13 Jbeta primers were used. The repertoire was sequenced with immunoSEQ multiplex PCR; TCRdb's copy has only in-frame clones and lacks some. Here the sample spans around 39,000 clones, 64% being singletons. What was sequenced was PBMCs. The receptors derive from a human donor in good health.

The CDR3 nucleotides read TGTGCCAGCAGCGAAGGGACTAGCGGGGGGGCCCTAGATACGCAGTATTTT. Translation: CASSEGTSGGALDTQYF. The genes are TRBV13 and TRBJ2-3; 16 bases agree with TRBD2. Losses at the gene ends were 5 bases for V and 5 bases for J; bases not matched to a gene: 7. CDR1 and CDR2 from the germline V gene are PRHDT and FYEKMQ (reference sequence). The CDR3 spans 17 residues.

This chain joins TRBV2 and TRBJ1-5; D not resolved. Trimming shortened V by 0 bases and J by 4 bases, and 10 bases separated the two germline ends. The germline gives CDR1 SNHLY, CDR2 FYNNEI. This CDR3 region has 15 residues. CDR3 in amino acids: CASSEAGPQNQPQHF. DNA of the CDR3: TGTGCCAGCAGTGAAGCGGGCCCCCAGAATCAGCCCCAGCATTTT.

The CDR3 nucleotides read TGCGCCAGCATGGAGGACAGGGTCTATGGCTACACCTTC. This gives the protein CASMEDRVYGYTF. J is TRBJ1-2 and V is TRBV10-2; 8 nucleotides match TRBD1. V dropped 7 bases and J dropped 4; count of bases not matched to a gene: 5. In germline, CDR1 is WSHSY, CDR2 SAAADI. CDR3 length: 13 residues.

The V and J genes are TRBV28 and TRBJ1-5; TRBD1 matches 10 bases. Germline CDR1 is MDHEN and CDR2 is SYDVKM. This CDR3 has 15 amino acids. Unmatched junction bases numbered 9, after V lost 7 bases and J lost 6 bases. As DNA, the CDR3 is TGTGCCAGCAACCTGAGAGGACAGGGGGGTCAGCCCCAGCATTTT. It is translated as CASNLRGQGGQPQHF.

The chain joins TRBV4-1 to TRBJ2-1; 8 nucleotides align to TRBD2. The CDR3 is made up of 15 amino acids. J lost 2 bases, V lost 1 base, and 1 base had no gene match. Per germline, CDR1 MGHRA and CDR2 YSYEKL. The CDR3 spells CASSQAGGAYNEQFF. The CDR3 DNA is TGCGCCAGCAGCCAAGCCGGGGGGGCCTACAATGAGCAGTTCTTC.

This chain connects TRBV29-1 to TRBJ1-1, with D perhaps matching TRBD1 (5 bases). The CDR3 runs 15 residues. V was clipped by 4 bases and J by 0 bases, with 15 bases between them. Germline values: CDR1 SQVTM, CDR2 ANQGSEA. The CDR3 DNA is TGCAGCGTTGGCGTTGGGGGGTCTGTGAACACTGAAGCTTTCTTT. Translated: CSVGVGGSVNTEAFF. Drawing the rest from reference TRBV29-1 and TRBJ1-1, the complete variable domain is SAVISQKPSRDICQRGTSLTIQCQVDSQVTMMFWYRQQPGQSLTLIATANQGSEATYESGFVIDKFPISRPNLTFSTLTVSNMSPEDSSIYLCSVGVGGSVNTEAFFGQGTRLTVV.

This chain joins TRBV11-2 and TRBJ1-2; 9 bases match TRBD1. Trimming removed 0 bases from V and 7 bases from J; junction bases left unmatched: 6. The CDR3 extends over 15 amino acids. Germline assignment: CDR1 SGHAT and CDR2 FQNNGV. CDR3 protein: CASSLDPGTGIGYTF. The CDR3 DNA follows: TGTGCCAGCAGCTTAGATCCCGGGACAGGGATTGGCTACACCTTC.

V gene TRBV18 combines with J gene TRBJ1-5, with D possibly TRBD1 on 5 matching bases. Per the germline V gene, CDR1 is KGHSH and CDR2 is LQKENI. The CDR3 runs 16 residues. V gave up 0 bases and J gave up 2 bases, with 11 bases separating them. CDR3 DNA sequence: TGTGCCAGCTCACCACCGCCCGGGGGAGGCAATCAGCCCCAGCATTTT. Translating gives CASSPPPGGGNQPQHF.

A few counts support this clone. V and J are TRBV19 and TRBJ1-2, with no clear D. This CDR3 spans 12 amino acids. Trimming cost V 5 bases and J 7 bases, with 11 bases left between them. Germline CDR1 is LNHDA and CDR2 is SQIVND (reference sequence). CDR3 amino acids: CASSVSTGGYTF. CDR3 nucleotide sequence: TGTGCCAGTAGTGTGTCTACCGGTGGCTACACCTTC.

The rearrangement joins TRBV4-1 to TRBJ1-6; 11 bases align to TRBD1. The germline gives CDR1 MGHRA, CDR2 YSYEKL. V lost 4 bases to trimming and J lost 2 bases; unmatched junction nucleotides: 7. This CDR3 has 18 amino acids. The CDR3 loop is CASSPRTGGLAYNSPLHF. As DNA, the CDR3 is TGCGCCAGCAGCCCTCGGACAGGGGGCCTGGCCTATAATTCACCCCTCCACTTT.

This clone has a handful of counts. The J gene is TRBJ1-2, the V gene TRBV28; no firm D call. Trimming removed 7 bases at V and 3 bases at J, with 21 bases between. Germline assignment: CDR1 MDHEN and CDR2 SYDVKM. The CDR3 runs 16 residues. The CDR3 reads CASTPSLGGSYYGYTF. As DNA, the CDR3 is TGTGCCAGCACCCCTTCCCTCGGAGGCAGTTACTATGGCTACACCTTC.

The chain has TRBV7-2 and TRBJ2-3; 12 bases are shared with TRBD2. The CDR3 covers 17 residues. V lost 1 base to trimming and J lost 3 bases; unmatched junction nucleotides: 5. From germline, CDR1 is SGHTA and CDR2 FQGNSA. The CDR3 sequence: CASSLDRLAGGTDTQYF. The DNA for the CDR3 is TGTGCCAGCAGCTTAGATCGGCTAGCGGGGGGGACAGATACGCAGTATTTT.

J is TRBJ1-2 and V is TRBV4-2; possibly TRBD1 for D (5 bases). The CDR3 is 18 amino acids. The V and J ends lost 0 bases and 1 base respectively, with 18 bases between them. Germline CDR1 and CDR2: LGHNA and YNFKEQ. In nucleotides, the CDR3 is TGTGCCAGCAGCCAAGATTTGGACATGGCCCAGATTAACTATGGCTACACCTTC. It translates to CASSQDLDMAQINYGYTF.

Only a few counts were recorded for this clone. The chain carries TRBV5-4 and TRBJ2-1; D is undetermined. Germline values: CDR1 SGHNT, CDR2 YYREEE (reference sequence). Trimming cost V 1 base and J 0 bases, with 8 bases left between them. The CDR3 consists of 15 residues. Here the CDR3 reads CASSLSSSSYNEQFF. In nucleotides, the CDR3 is TGTGCCAGCAGCTTGTCGTCCAGCTCCTACAATGAGCAGTTCTTC.

This clone was observed a few times. This chain links TRBV6-5 with TRBJ2-7; 9 bases align to TRBD2. V shed 10 bases, J shed 4 bases, and the junction held 8 bases outside the gene matches. The CDR3 covers 13 residues. Germline values: CDR1 MNHEY, CDR2 SVGAGI. Written as DNA, the CDR3 is TGTGCCACCCGGCGGGGGGGTCTGTACGAGCAGTACTTC. Translating it yields CATRRGGLYEQYF.

The genes are TRBV7-2 and TRBJ1-2; no clear D gene. Germline CDR1 and CDR2: SGHTA and FQGNSA. This CDR3 region has 12 residues. The ends were cut back, 3 bases at V and 5 bases at J, with 7 bases in the middle. The CDR3 DNA follows: TGTGCCAGCAGCTTGCGTAGTTATGGCTACACCTTC. It yields the protein CASSLRSYGYTF.